Sequencing of this TCR beta chain was carried out in a study of T cells in Graves' hyperthyroidism and ophthalmopathy. Study-wide findings and caveats: Blood also held most thyroid clonotypes expanded beyond 0.001.

The count of this clonotype is one. Its specificity is not known. V was shortened by 5 bases and J by 9 bases, with 13 bases between the two germline ends. Germline lookup yields CDR1 SGHVS and CDR2 FQNEAQ. This CDR3 has 12 residues. Template material for amplifying TCR beta CDR3 regions consisted of RNA transcripts. An initial round of RT-PCR targeting the TCR CDR3 relied on the HTBI primer set. TCRdb fed the multiplex PCR reads into MiXCR, producing one record per CDR3 protein. The top ten clones hold about 7.2% of a sample with hundreds of thousands of distinct CDR3 sequences, about 45% of them seen once. Uncontrolled infection, other autoimmune disease, pregnancy or lactation excluded patients. Orbital computed tomography and thyroid ultrasound, together with serum TRAb and thyroxine and clinical symptoms, were used for diagnoses.

The sequenced sample consisted of peripheral blood or thyroid tissue (not recorded which). The clonotype was recovered from an adult man with Graves' disease, either hyperthyroidism or ophthalmopathy (not recorded which). This chain links TRBV7-8 with TRBJ2-5; D is perhaps TRBD2 (5 bases). CDR3 in DNA: TGTGCCAGCAGCGTCGGAGGACGGGCCCAGTACTTC. Translating it yields CASSVGGRAQYF.